The source of this T cell receptor beta chain is a study of cytomegalovirus exposure and HLA in healthy donors (dated by TCRdb to 2017 to 2019). General notes on the study: According to an earlier analysis of around 600 of the donors, about 180 million T cells yielded roughly 100 million unique TCR beta sequences and 276 Gb of sequence data. An earlier analysis of 587 of the donors applied high-throughput TCR beta sequencing to assess whether each TCR beta V gene segment acted as functional or pseudogenic. Rather than using new phenotypic data, the later analysis identified candidate immune exposures from TCR beta sequences and from how often those sequences occurred across donors. The study aimed to test whether signatures of past pathogen exposure could be identified by cataloging public T cell receptors. Donor age, sex, ethnicity and CMV serostatus were collected together with the repertoire data. A later genetic analysis took genome-wide SNP genotypes for about 55% of the roughly 670 donors and used that subset as a discovery cohort. The T cell repertoires of some 670 subjects were profiled by immunosequencing and related to cytomegalovirus serostatus. A few DR-DQ haplotypes were handled as single units for association and clustering because linkage in the cohort was strong. The number of typed donors differed by locus: 629-630 for A, B, C, DRB1 and DQB1; 522 for DQA1; approximately 600 for DPA1; and roughly 490 for DPB1. HLA typing covered class I and class II loci at four-digit resolution. To study patterns of TCR occurrence, a later analysis re-analyzed previously published TCR beta repertoires from 666 donors and added high-resolution HLA genotyping. Besides the first cohort of roughly 660 subjects, a separate validation cohort made up of over 100 different subjects was used. To predict cytomegalovirus infection status, the study combined high-throughput TCR immunosequencing, statistical association of individual TCRs with disease status, and machine learning. Across some 400 genotyped donors of the cohort, an average of about 240,000 unique TCR beta nucleotide sequences per donor were sequenced, and 15% to 20% of those sequences were non-productive. Of the roughly 400 genotyped donors, about 84% fell in the genetic ancestry cluster associated with self-reported Caucasian donors. Every repertoire in the discovery cohort had been generated on one and the same sequencing platform. Approximately 310 gigabases of sequencing data and tens of millions of unique TCR sequences were included in an early release covering around 600 HLA-typed donors. Study-level results and caveats: A later analysis reported that several top co-occurrence clusters appeared linked to parvovirus B19, influenza, CMV and Epstein-Barr virus. In an earlier analysis of about 600 of the donors, most TCR beta V segments appeared in productive rearrangements about 90% or about 30% of the time, broadly matching IMGT annotations. A cluster of highly shared sequence variants was judged likely to be a technical artifact of the sequencing pipeline. The cohort was sequenced for TCR beta chains only, and without alpha or paired-chain data the features that could be detected were limited. Linkage disequilibrium might explain the correlated functional status among segregating V segments, but an unknown experimental factor could not be ruled out. For the cohort, immune exposure information was limited to CMV serostatus. In vitro tests confirmed that a few of the cytomegalovirus-associated TCR beta chains recognize cytomegalovirus antigens. At a false discovery rate of 0.05, a later analysis linked about 16,000 TCR beta sequences to specific HLA alleles. V-gene and J-gene trimming of TCR beta chains was associated with a missense DCLRE1C variant in a later genetic analysis, and the association was replicated in an independent cohort. Some IMGT-functional V segments, including TRBV6-2 and TRBV6-3, could not be told apart with the 87-base-pair reads, so those segments were excluded. Roughly uniform sequencing depth across donors was assumed in presence/absence analyses, although this assumption may not hold. Strong co-occurrence of HLA alleles, especially DR and DQ, made assigning TCR associations to individual alleles difficult. About 17 rarely observed V segments, including chromosome 9 orphons, were excluded from the earlier analysis of several hundred of the donors because counts were too low. The classifier was reported to diagnose cytomegalovirus status with high specificity and sensitivity in both the original cohort and the validation cohort. A later genetic analysis reported fewer N-insertions in productive TCRs among donors in an Asian-associated ancestry cluster than the roughly 620-donor mean. The authors suggested that the approach could potentially be extended to other disease states and immunological phenotypes. In a later analysis, TCR association rates were found to vary across HLA loci, with the most associated TCRs seen for DRB1 alleles and the fewest for HLA-C alleles. While some public TCRs were present in many individuals, most TCR sequences turned up only very rarely across donors. The study gave a list of some 150 TCR beta chains associated with cytomegalovirus. Compared with equally common non-associated chains, HLA-associated TCR beta chains in a later analysis were more clonally expanded and had lower generation probabilities. A later analysis found that most CMV-associated TCR beta chains appeared HLA-restricted, with HLA associations seemingly driven largely by CMV exposure. A further reported finding was that TCR beta sequences accurately predicted the HLA-A and HLA-B alleles for most subjects in the first cohort. Because HLA typing was missing for some donors at each locus, association tests included only the typed subset.

As concerns this clone: No antigen is known for it. Base qualities are missing; no much larger clone stands one base away.

From a lookup of the germline V gene, CDR1 and CDR2 are SQVTM and ANQGSEA. V gives up 4 bases and J gives up 3 bases, and the segment between their germline ends measures 12 bases. The cysteine opens and the phenylalanine closes a CDR3 of 13 amino acids. This entry keeps only the CDR3 DNA: 39 bases, framed from base 1. Library creation used the immunoSEQ multiplex PCR assay. For the multiplex PCR, a mixture combining 60 forward primers for TCR Vbeta segments and 13 reverse primers for TCR Jbeta segments was used. The CDR3 region of rearranged TCR beta genes was amplified from genomic DNA by a multiplex PCR assay. The Illumina HiSeq System was used to sequence the amplified TCR beta libraries as 87-base-pair reads. Per the original workflow: A later analysis tallied around 82 million unique TCR beta chains across the roughly 610 repertoires, and around 9.9 million of those chains were shared by two or more donors. Raw reads were error-corrected and collapsed into unique sequences by a nearest-neighbor algorithm in which closely related sequences were merged to remove PCR and sequencing errors. V, D and J gene segments were assigned by aligning CDR3 sequences to IMGT reference sequences. For a sequence to be retained, a match of at least six nucleotides was required to both a V gene segment and a J gene segment. Rearrangements were classified as productive when the CDR3 lacked stop codons and remained in frame with V and J, and all other rearrangements were classified as non-productive. CDR3 was defined by IMGT convention, running from the second conserved V-encoded cysteine to the conserved J-encoded phenylalanine. The earlier analysis of more than 450 of the donors excluded sequences that lacked an unambiguous match to a single V gene segment. An earlier analysis of fewer than 650 of the donors classified V segments as functional when productive rearrangements were above 56.7% and as segregating when the standard deviation between donors was above 5%. A statistical classification framework was built to diagnose cytomegalovirus status from the catalog of TCR beta chain sequences. V and J gene assignment, in a later analysis, came from comparing TCR nucleotide sequences with IMGT/GENE-DB human TR gene sequences. Using the TCRdist pipeline, a later analysis assigned CDR3 sequences along with most-parsimonious VDJ recombination scenarios. A later analysis defined each TCR beta chain by its CDR3 amino acid sequence plus V-gene family, and excluded reads lacking a unique V-gene family. A later analysis removed over 500 highly shared, low-generation-probability nucleotide sequences to deal with suspected cross-contamination and a sequencing artifact. For each public chain, a later analysis derived a clonal expansion index from normalized ranks of inferred template counts within each repertoire. In a later analysis, generation probabilities were computed with a VDJ recombination model fitted to out-of-frame rearrangements, and the resulting probabilities were checked against IGoR. In a later analysis, hypergeometric tests were used to score TCR-TCR, TCR-HLA and TCR-CMV co-occurrence, with a repertoire-size bias correction applied to TCR pairs. False discovery rates were estimated in a later analysis by permuting HLA or CMV assignments 20 times. In a later analysis, co-occurring TCRs were grouped with DBSCAN, and TCRdist sequence similarity was added when clustering was performed within HLA-allele-positive subsets. Repertoires with fewer than 30,000 or more than 120,000 public chains were left out of co-occurrence clustering, as were five repertoires with anomalous nucleotide sharing. The table was pulled from immuneACCESS by TCRdb, which kept in-frame rearrangements only. Such tables lose some clones; where checked, under half of the loss comes from unresolved V genes, and the rest has no known cause. The V and J calls and clone size come from that table; D and trimming were worked out from the DNA. This sample holds about 120,000 clones; under 90% were observed only once. The ten largest make up around 2.6% of the sample.

The cohort was made up of approximately 670 healthy bone marrow donors. At the time of sampling, every cohort member was nominally healthy, though immune exposures that went unrecorded were likely present. The donor was CMV seronegative and was included in the group of 352 seronegative cohort members. A peripheral blood sample was provided by each donor, and peripheral blood mononuclear cells were used for TCR beta sequencing. Genomic DNA was extracted from the blood cell samples with the Qiagen DNeasy Blood Extraction Kit. Sequenced: PBMCs. The clonotype comes from a woman younger than 30 in good health and CMV-seronegative. The chain couples TRBV29-1 to TRBJ1-1; the D gene cannot be resolved reliably. The nucleotide sequence reads TGCAGCGTTGTACGGTTTTCGGACACTGAAGCTTTCTTT. Its protein product is CSVVRFSDTEAFF.